These 19 T cell receptor beta chains share one sample of origin, sequenced in a study of blood T cell repertoires in COVID-19. Only in-frame clones appear in the TCRdb table, and some are missing; sequencing was by immunoSEQ multiplex PCR. The data show roughly 250,000 clones, 87% seen once. The material sequenced was PBMCs or T cells enriched from blood (not recorded which). The receptors were sampled from a woman in her 30s with acute COVID-19.

This clone was observed a few times. The rearrangement uses TRBV6-5 and TRBJ2-2, with a weak D call TRBD2 (6 bases). Trimming shortened V by 6 bases and J by 5 bases, and 16 bases separated the two germline ends. CDR1 and CDR2 (germline): MNHEY, SVGAGI. CDR3 size: 15 residues. The CDR3 loop is CASRHGGEETGELFF. CDR3 bases: TGTGCCAGCAGACATGGAGGGGAGGAGACCGGGGAGCTGTTTTTT.

DNA of the CDR3: TGTGCCAGCAGTTTATGGCCGGGACAGCCTAACTATGGCTACACCTTC. Protein sequence: CASSLWPGQPNYGYTF. The chain employs TRBV27 and TRBJ1-2; 7 nucleotides match TRBD1. V lost 1 base to trimming and J lost 0 bases; unmatched junction nucleotides: 5. CDR1 MNHEY and CDR2 SMNVEV come from the germline V gene (reference sequence). The CDR3 sequence is 16 residues long.

The chain has TRBV4-1 and TRBJ1-2; D is undetermined. V lost 0 bases, J lost 4 bases, and 6 bases lay in between. CDR3 size: 13 residues. CDR1 and CDR2 from the germline V gene are MGHRA and YSYEKL. The chain's CDR3 is CASSQDSGYGYTF. Written as DNA, the CDR3 is TGCGCCAGCAGCCAAGATTCGGGCTATGGCTACACCTTC.

The gene calls are TRBV2 and TRBJ1-2; D gene unclear. V shed 7 bases and J shed 2 bases, with 14 bases lying between them. This CDR3 has 14 amino acids. Germline V gene data show CDR1 as SNHLY and CDR2 as FYNNEI. CDR3 coding DNA: TGTGCCAGCATCGAGGAGAATCTCAACTATGGCTACACCTTC. Its protein product is CASIEENLNYGYTF.

The rearrangement uses TRBV5-1 and TRBJ2-1; TRBD1 is a possible D gene (7 bases). Trimming shortened V by 3 bases and J by 4 bases, and 17 bases separated the two germline ends. The CDR3 contains 16 residues. From germline, CDR1 is SGHRS and CDR2 YFSETQ. The DNA of the CDR3 is TGCGCCAGCAGCTGGGACCACAGGGGAGGTTACAATGAGCAGTTCTTC. Amino acid sequence: CASSWDHRGGYNEQFF.

The chain has TRBV12-5 and TRBJ1-5; tentatively, D is TRBD1 (5 bases). V lost 0 bases to trimming and J lost 6 bases, with 18 bases between them. The CDR3 is made up of 17 amino acids. The germline gives CDR1 LGHNT, CDR2 FRNRAP. The CDR3 region is CASGLVLGTSRGQPQHF. CDR3 bases: TGTGCTAGTGGTTTGGTACTTGGGACTAGTCGCGGTCAGCCCCAGCATTTT. The full variable domain, in which reference TRBV12-5 and TRBJ1-5 provide the parts outside the CDR3, is DARVTQTPRHKVTEMGQEVTMRCQPILGHNTVFWYRQTMMQGLELLAYFRNRAPLDDSGMPKDRFSAEMPDATLATLKIQPSEPRDSAVYFCASGLVLGTSRGQPQHFGDGTRLSIL.

The chain carries TRBV15 and TRBJ2-7; 7 nucleotides line up with TRBD2. Germline V gene sequence: CDR1 LNHNV, CDR2 YYDKDF (reference sequence). V shed 2 bases, J shed 2 bases, and the junction held 6 bases outside the gene matches. The CDR3 extends over 15 amino acids. CDR3 nucleotides: TGTGCCACCAGCAGACCCTTGGCGGGGGCCTACGAGCAGTACTTC. This sequence encodes CATSRPLAGAYEQYF.

The chain joins TRBV6-2 or TRBV6-3 to TRBJ1-5, with unresolved D. The length of the CDR3 is 14 residues. Trimming removed 0 bases at V and 2 bases at J, with 5 bases between. CDR1 and CDR2 from the germline V gene are MNHEY and SVGEGT. CDR3 sequence reads: CASSYSEGNQPQHF. The CDR3 DNA sequence: TGTGCCAGCAGTTACTCGGAGGGCAATCAGCCCCAGCATTTT.

The V call is TRBV5-1, the J call TRBJ2-5; 9 nucleotides line up with TRBD1. The germline V gene has CDR1 SGHRS and CDR2 YFSETQ. V dropped 6 bases and J dropped 1; count of bases not matched to a gene: 4. This CDR3 has 14 residues. The CDR3 here is CASTPTGGQETQYF. The CDR3 coding sequence is TGCGCCAGCACACCGACAGGGGGCCAAGAGACCCAGTACTTC.

The chain joins TRBV7-6 to TRBJ1-4; TRBD1 matches 8 bases. With V trimmed by 4 bases and J by 5 bases, 0 bases remained unmatched. The CDR3 has 13 amino acids. The V gene's germline CDR1 is SGHVS and CDR2 FNYEAQ. The CDR3 DNA reads TGTGCCAGCAGCTGGGACAGGAATGAAAAACTGTTTTTT. It encodes CASSWDRNEKLFF. Supplemented by reference TRBV7-6 and TRBJ1-4, the full variable domain reads GAGVSQSPRYKVTKRGQDVALRCDPISGHVSLYWYRQALGQGPEFLTYFNYEAQQDKSGLPNDRFSAERPEGSISTLTIQRTEQRDSAMYRCASSWDRNEKLFFGSGTQLSVL.

The J gene is TRBJ2-1, the V gene TRBV7-2, with D perhaps matching TRBD1 (6 bases). V dropped 5 bases and J dropped 2 bases, with 13 bases sitting between them. In germline, CDR1 is SGHTA, CDR2 FQGNSA. The length of the CDR3 is 15 residues. The CDR3 sequence: CASSPTGSPYNEQFF. In DNA form, the CDR3 reads TGTGCCAGCAGCCCTACAGGGTCACCCTACAATGAGCAGTTCTTC.

This rearrangement joins TRBV3-1 (or the pseudogene TRBV3-2) to TRBJ2-3, with D possibly being TRBD1 (6 bases). The CDR3 length is 16 residues. Germline CDR1 and CDR2: LGHDT and YNNKEL (reference sequence). Trimming took off 0 bases at V and 4 bases at J, with 14 bases between the two ends. The CDR3, as DNA: TGTGCCAGCAGCCAAGATCAGGGGAGTAGATCAGATACGCAGTATTTT. Encoded protein: CASSQDQGSRSDTQYF.

The sample holds a few counts of this clone. V usage is TRBV13 and J usage is TRBJ1-2; 8 positions match TRBD1. This CDR3 spans 15 amino acids. Trimming cost V 5 bases and J 1 base; bases outside gene matches: 6. Germline lookup yields CDR1 PRHDT and CDR2 FYEKMQ (reference sequence). The DNA for the CDR3 is TGTGCCAGCAGCCCGGGGACAGGAAGTAACTATGGCTACACCTTC. It encodes CASSPGTGSNYGYTF.

The rearrangement joins TRBV2 to TRBJ2-1; D perhaps matches TRBD1 (5 bases). This CDR3 is 13 amino acids long. Germline-derived CDR1 and CDR2 are SNHLY and FYNNEI. Trimming left V 6 bases short and J 9 bases short, with 15 bases between. CDR3 region: CASREPRGSEQFF. As DNA, the CDR3 is TGTGCCAGCAGGGAACCTAGGGGAAGTGAGCAGTTCTTC.

The chain links TRBV7-9 to TRBJ2-2; unclear D gene. V was shortened by 2 bases and J by 2 bases, with 6 bases between the two germline ends. Looked up from germline, CDR1 is SEHNR and CDR2 is FQNEAQ (reference sequence). This CDR3 is built from 14 residues. CDR3 DNA: TGTGCCAGCAGCTTATCCCTTAACACCGGGGAGCTGTTTTTT. It specifies CASSLSLNTGELFF.

J is TRBJ2-1 and V is TRBV9, with 9 bases matching TRBD1. Unmatched junction bases numbered 8, after V lost 3 bases and J lost 7 bases. CDR3 length: 15 amino acids. The germline gives CDR1 SGDLS, CDR2 YYNGEE. This chain's CDR3 is CASSATDGTGNEQFF. The CDR3, as DNA: TGTGCCAGCAGCGCCACAGACGGGACAGGGAATGAGCAGTTCTTC.

This clone showed up just a few times. V usage is TRBV7-2 and J usage is TRBJ1-3, with a weak D call TRBD1 (6 bases). From germline, CDR1 is SGHTA and CDR2 FQGNSA. The V end lost 1 base, the J end lost 2 bases, and 12 bases lay between the germline ends. This CDR3 region has 16 residues. The CDR3 reads CASSLVYRGTGNTIYF. CDR3 nucleotides: TGTGCCAGCAGCTTAGTTTATAGGGGGACTGGAAACACCATATATTTT.

This clone was found once. V gene TRBV7-2 combines with J gene TRBJ2-1, with D perhaps TRBD1 (5 bases). Germline V gives CDR1 SGHTA, CDR2 FQGNSA. Trimming shortened V by 1 base and J by 6 bases, and 7 bases separated the two germline ends. The CDR3 is 13 residues long. The CDR3 bases are TGTGCCAGCAGCTTAGGCAGGGCCAATGAGCAGTTCTTC. It translates to CASSLGRANEQFF.

The chain employs TRBV29-1 and TRBJ1-2, with no clear D. Trimming cost V 5 bases and J 2 bases, with 9 bases left between them. This CDR3 has 12 amino acids. CDR1 and CDR2 from the germline V gene are SQVTM and ANQGSEA. CDR3 DNA sequence: TGCAGCGTTCTGACGGGAAACTATGGCTACACCTTC. Translating it yields CSVLTGNYGYTF.